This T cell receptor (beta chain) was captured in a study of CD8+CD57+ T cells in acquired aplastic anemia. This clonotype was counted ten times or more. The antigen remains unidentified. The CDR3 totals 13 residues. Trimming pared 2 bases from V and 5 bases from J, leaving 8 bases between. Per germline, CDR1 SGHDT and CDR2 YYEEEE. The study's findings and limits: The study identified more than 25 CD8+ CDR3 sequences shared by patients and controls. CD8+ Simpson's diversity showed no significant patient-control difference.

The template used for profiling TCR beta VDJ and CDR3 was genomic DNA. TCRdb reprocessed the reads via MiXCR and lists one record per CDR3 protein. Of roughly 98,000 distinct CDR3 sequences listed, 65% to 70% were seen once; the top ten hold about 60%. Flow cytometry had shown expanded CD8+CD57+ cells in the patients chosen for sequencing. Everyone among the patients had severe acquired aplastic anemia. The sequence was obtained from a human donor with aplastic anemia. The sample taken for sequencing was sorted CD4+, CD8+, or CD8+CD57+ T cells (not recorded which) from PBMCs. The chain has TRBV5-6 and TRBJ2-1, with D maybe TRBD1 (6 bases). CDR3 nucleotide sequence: TGTGCCAGCAGCTTTCCAGGGGACAATGAGCAGTTCTTC. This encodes CASSFPGDNEQFF.